This TCR beta chain was documented in a study of molecular identifiers for immune sequencing clone quantification. Concerning this clonotype: Antigen: not known.

This CDR3 has 15 amino acids. The germline CDR1 and CDR2 sequences are SEHNR and FQNEAQ (reference sequence). V was cut by 1 base and J by 6 bases, with 15 bases left in between. Overall study findings and caveats: More than 99% of effector molecules, versus under 1% of naive-cell molecules, belonged to clones above 20 RNA copies.

Each library that profiled naive CD8 cells came from around 18,000 to 910,000 sorted cells with 10%, 30% or 50% RNA. Naive CD8 T cells were FACS-sorted by CD8+CD4-CCR7+CD45RA+ markers. Bulk TCR libraries used previously described methods and listed TCR primers. TCRdb reanalysed the PCR reads using MiXCR and keeps one entry per CDR3 protein. This repertoire shows about half a million distinct CDR3 sequences, roughly 25% found once; its top ten account for under 0.8%. The chain recombines TRBV7-9 with TRBJ1-1; weak D call: TRBD1 (5 bases). Sequenced sample: naive CD8+ T cells from blood, with Jurkat cell RNA spiked in. Subset in this sample: FACS-sorted CD8+CD4-CCR7+CD45RA+ naive T cells. This sequence originates from a human donor in good health. Some libraries in this study had Jurkat cell RNA spiked in. The CDR3 region is CASSLEVTPGPEAFF. The CDR3 region has the DNA TGTGCCAGCAGCTTAGAGGTTACACCGGGACCTGAAGCTTTCTTT.